This T cell receptor beta chain was sequenced for a study of PD-L1 blockade in urothelial cancer. Turning to the study itself: Study patients had been treated with 0 to 3 previous chemotherapy regimens. Analyzed time points were 3 weeks (second dose) and 6 weeks after therapy began.

Assay: immunoSEQ multiplex PCR; the TCRdb copy retains only in-frame clones and omits some. The top ten clones hold around 4.2% of a sample with around 70,000 clones, roughly nine tenths of them seen once. Germline CDR1 SGDLS, CDR2 YYNGEE. The length of the CDR3 is 13 residues. V gave up 7 bases and J gave up 3 bases, with 11 bases separating them. Whole-study results and caveats: Blood clones associated with the tumor expanded more at 3 weeks in durable-benefit patients.

Time point defined: pretreatment peripheral blood. In regard to this clone: What it recognizes is unknown.

Sequencing used PBMCs, obtained around atezolizumab (anti-PD-L1) treatment. This receptor was identified in a man in his 70s with urothelial cancer. The chain recombines TRBV9 with TRBJ1-3; D is ambiguous. The CDR3 region is CASGGLSGNTIYF. In DNA form, the CDR3 reads TGTGCCAGCGGAGGGCTTAGTGGAAACACCATATATTTT.